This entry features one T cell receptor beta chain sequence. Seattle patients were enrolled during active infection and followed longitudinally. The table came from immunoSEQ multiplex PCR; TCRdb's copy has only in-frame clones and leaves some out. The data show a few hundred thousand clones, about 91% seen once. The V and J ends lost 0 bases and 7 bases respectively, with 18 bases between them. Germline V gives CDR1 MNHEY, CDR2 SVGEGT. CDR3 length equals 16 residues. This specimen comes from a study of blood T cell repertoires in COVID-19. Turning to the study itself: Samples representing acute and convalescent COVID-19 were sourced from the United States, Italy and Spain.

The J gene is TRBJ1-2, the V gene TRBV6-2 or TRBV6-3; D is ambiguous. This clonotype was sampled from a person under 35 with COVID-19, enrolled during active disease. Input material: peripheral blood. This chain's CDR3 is CASSYSTDYLSGGYTF. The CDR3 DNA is TGTGCCAGCAGTTACTCGACGGACTACCTCTCTGGTGGCTACACCTTC.